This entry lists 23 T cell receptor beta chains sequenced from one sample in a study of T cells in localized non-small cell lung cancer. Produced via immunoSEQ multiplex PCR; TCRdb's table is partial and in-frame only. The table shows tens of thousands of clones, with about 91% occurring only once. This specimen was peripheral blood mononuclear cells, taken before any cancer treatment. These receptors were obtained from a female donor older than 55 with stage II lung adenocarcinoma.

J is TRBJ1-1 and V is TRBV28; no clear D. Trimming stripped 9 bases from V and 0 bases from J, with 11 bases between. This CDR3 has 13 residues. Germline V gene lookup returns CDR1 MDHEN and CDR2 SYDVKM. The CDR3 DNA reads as TGTGCCAGTGAGCTAGAAATGAACACTGAAGCTTTCTTT. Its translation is CASELEMNTEAFF.

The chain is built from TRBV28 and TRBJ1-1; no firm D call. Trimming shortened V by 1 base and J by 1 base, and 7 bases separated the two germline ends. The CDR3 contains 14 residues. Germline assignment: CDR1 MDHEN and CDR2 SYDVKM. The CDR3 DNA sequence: TGTGCCAGCAGTTTATTGGCGGAGAACACTGAAGCTTTCTTT. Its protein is CASSLLAENTEAFF.

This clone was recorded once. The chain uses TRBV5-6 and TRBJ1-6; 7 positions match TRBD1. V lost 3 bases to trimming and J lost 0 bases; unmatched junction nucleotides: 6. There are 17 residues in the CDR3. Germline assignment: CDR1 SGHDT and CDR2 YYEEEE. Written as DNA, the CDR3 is TGTGCCAGCAGCTCGACAGGGACCCTCTCCTATAATTCACCCCTCCACTTT. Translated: CASSSTGTLSYNSPLHF.

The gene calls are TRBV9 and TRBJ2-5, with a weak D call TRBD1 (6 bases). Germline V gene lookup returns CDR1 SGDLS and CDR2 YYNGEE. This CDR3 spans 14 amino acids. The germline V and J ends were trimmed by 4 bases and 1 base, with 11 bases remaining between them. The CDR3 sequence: CASSPDRPQETQYF. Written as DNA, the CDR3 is TGTGCCAGCAGCCCCGACAGGCCCCAAGAGACCCAGTACTTC.

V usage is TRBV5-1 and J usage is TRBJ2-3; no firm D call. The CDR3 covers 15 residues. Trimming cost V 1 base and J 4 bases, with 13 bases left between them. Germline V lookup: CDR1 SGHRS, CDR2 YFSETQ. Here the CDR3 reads CASSLHLVGADTQYF. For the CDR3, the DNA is TGCGCCAGCAGCTTGCACTTGGTTGGTGCAGATACGCAGTATTTT. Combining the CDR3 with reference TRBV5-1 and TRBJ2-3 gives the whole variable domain KAGVTQTPRYLIKTRGQQVTLSCSPISGHRSVSWYQQTPGQGLQFLFEYFSETQRNKGNFPGRFSGRQFSNSRSEMNVSTLELGDSALYLCASSLHLVGADTQYFGPGTRLTVL.

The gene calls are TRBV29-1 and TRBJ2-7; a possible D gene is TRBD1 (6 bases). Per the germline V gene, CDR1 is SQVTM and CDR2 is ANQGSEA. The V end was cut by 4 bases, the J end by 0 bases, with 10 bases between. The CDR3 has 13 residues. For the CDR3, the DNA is TGCAGCGTTGGGGGACACAGCTCCTACGAGCAGTACTTC. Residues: CSVGGHSSYEQYF.

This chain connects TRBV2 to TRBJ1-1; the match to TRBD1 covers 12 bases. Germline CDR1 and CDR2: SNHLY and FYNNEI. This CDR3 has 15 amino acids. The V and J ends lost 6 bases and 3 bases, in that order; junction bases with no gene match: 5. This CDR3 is CASREGQGAYTEAFF. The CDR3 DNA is TGTGCCAGCAGAGAGGGACAGGGGGCGTACACTGAAGCTTTCTTT.

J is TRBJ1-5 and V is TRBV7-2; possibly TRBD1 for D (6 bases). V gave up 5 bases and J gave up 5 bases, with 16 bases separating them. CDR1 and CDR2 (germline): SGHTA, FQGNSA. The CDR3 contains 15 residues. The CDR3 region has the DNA TGTGCCAGCAGCCTACGACAGGTGGCGGATCAGCCCCAGCATTTT. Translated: CASSLRQVADQPQHF.

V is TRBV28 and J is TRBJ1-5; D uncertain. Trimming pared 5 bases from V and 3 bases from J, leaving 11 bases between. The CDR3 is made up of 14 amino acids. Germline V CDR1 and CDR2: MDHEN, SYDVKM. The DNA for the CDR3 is TGTGCCAGCAGTCCACCGGGCAACAATCAGCCCCAGCATTTT. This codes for CASSPPGNNQPQHF.

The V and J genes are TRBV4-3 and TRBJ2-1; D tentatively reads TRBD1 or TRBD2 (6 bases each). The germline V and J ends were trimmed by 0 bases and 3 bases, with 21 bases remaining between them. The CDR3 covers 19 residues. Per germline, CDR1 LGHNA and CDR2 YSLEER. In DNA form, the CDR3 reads TGCGCCAGCAGCCAAGACTACACCTCGGGGGCGGTCGACTACAATGAGCAGTTCTTC. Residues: CASSQDYTSGAVDYNEQFF.

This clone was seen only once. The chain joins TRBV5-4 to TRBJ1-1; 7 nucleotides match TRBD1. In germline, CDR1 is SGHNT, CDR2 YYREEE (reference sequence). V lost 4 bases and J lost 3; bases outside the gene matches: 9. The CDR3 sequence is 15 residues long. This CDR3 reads CASSPPTGTYTEAFF. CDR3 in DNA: TGTGCCAGCAGCCCCCCGACAGGGACGTACACTGAAGCTTTCTTT.

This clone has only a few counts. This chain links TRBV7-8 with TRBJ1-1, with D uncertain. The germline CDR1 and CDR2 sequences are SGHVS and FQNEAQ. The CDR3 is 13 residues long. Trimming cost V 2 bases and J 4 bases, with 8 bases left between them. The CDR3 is CASSLRVGTEAFF. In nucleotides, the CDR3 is TGTGCCAGCAGCTTAAGGGTTGGCACTGAAGCTTTCTTT.

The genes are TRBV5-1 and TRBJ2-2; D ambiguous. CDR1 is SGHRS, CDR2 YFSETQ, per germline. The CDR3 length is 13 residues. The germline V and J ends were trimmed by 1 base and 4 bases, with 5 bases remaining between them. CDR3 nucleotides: TGCGCCAGCAGCTTGTTTGGCACCGGGGAGCTGTTTTTT. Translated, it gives CASSLFGTGELFF.

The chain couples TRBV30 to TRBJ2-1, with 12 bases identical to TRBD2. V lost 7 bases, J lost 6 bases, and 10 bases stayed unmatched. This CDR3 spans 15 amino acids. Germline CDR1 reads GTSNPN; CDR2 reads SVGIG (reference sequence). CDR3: CALLAGGFGLNEQFF. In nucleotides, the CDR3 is TGTGCCTTACTAGCGGGAGGATTCGGTCTCAATGAGCAGTTCTTC.

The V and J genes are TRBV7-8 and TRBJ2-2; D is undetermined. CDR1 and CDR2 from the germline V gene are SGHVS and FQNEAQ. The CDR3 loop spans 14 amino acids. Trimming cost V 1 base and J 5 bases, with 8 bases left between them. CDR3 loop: CASSLVSRTGELFF. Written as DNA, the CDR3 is TGTGCCAGCAGCTTAGTCTCCCGGACCGGGGAGCTGTTTTTT.

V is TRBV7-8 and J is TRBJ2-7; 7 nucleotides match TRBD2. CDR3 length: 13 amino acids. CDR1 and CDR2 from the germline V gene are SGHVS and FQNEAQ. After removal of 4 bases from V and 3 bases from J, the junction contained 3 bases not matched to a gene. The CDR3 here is CASSYGGDYEQYF. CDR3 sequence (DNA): TGTGCCAGCAGCTATGGGGGGGACTACGAGCAGTACTTC.

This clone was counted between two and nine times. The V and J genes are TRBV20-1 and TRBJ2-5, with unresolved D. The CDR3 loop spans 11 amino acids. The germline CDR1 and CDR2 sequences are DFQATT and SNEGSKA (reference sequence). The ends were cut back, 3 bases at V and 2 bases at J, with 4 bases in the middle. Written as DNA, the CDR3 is TGCAGTGCTAGGCTTCAAGAGACCCAGTACTTC. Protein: CSARLQETQYF.

The DNA of the CDR3 is TGTGCCAGCAGCCCACTAGCAACCACCGGGGAGCTGTTTTTT. As protein: CASSPLATTGELFF. This chain joins TRBV7-7 and TRBJ2-2; D is possibly TRBD2 (6 bases). V lost 5 bases, J lost 4 bases, and 11 bases lay in between. CDR3 length equals 14 residues. Germline loops: CDR1 SSHAT, CDR2 FNYEAQ (reference sequence). Together with reference TRBV7-7 and TRBJ2-2, the CDR3 gives the full variable domain: GAGVSQSPRYKVTKRGQDVTLRCDPISSHATLYWYQQALGQGPEFLTYFNYEAQPDKSGLPSDRFSAERPEGSISTLTIQRTEQRDSAMYRCASSPLATTGELFFGEGSRLTVL.

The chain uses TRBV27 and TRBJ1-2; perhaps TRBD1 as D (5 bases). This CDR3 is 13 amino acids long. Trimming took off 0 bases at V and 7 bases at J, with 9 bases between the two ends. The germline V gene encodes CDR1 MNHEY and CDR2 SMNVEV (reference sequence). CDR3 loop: CASSLSGEGGYTF. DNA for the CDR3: TGTGCCAGCAGTTTATCGGGGGAAGGTGGCTACACCTTC.

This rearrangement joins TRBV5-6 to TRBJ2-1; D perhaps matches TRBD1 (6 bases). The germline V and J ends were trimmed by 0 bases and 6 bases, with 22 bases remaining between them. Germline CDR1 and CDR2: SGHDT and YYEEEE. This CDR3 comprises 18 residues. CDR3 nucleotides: TGTGCCAGCAGCTTGGAACTCACCGAACCTCCAGGGGTCAATGAGCAGTTCTTC. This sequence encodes CASSLELTEPPGVNEQFF.

CDR3 protein: CASLKTISNTGELFF. CDR3 nucleotides: TGTGCCAGCCTAAAGACAATTTCGAACACCGGGGAGCTGTTTTTT. The V and J genes are TRBV11-2 and TRBJ2-2, with D uncertain. V was clipped by 8 bases and J by 0 bases, with 13 bases between them. The CDR3 is 15 amino acids. Germline loops: CDR1 SGHAT, CDR2 FQNNGV.

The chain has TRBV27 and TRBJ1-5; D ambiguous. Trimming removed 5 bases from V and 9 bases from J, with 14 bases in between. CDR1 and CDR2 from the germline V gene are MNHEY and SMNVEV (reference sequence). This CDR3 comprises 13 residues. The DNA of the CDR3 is TGTGCCAGCAGTCTCCAGCCCCTCCGGCCCCAGCATTTT. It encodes CASSLQPLRPQHF.

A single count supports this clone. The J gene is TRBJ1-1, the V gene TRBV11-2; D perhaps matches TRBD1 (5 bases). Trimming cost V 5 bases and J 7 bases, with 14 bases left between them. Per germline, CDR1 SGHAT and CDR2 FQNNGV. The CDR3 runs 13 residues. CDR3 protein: CASSLGTFSEAFF. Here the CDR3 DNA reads TGTGCCAGCAGCCTCGGGACGTTTAGTGAAGCTTTCTTT.